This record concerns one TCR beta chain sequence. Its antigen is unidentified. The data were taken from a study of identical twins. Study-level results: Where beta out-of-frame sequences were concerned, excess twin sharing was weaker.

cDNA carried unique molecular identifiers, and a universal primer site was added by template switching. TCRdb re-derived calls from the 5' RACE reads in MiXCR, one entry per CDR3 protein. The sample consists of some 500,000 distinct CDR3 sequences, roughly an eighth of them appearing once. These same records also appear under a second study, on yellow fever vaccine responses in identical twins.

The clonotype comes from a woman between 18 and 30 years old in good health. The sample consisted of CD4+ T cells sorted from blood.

The CDR3 bases are TGTGCCAGCAGTCAACTACTAACCTGGGAGGCAGATACGCAGTATTTT. It translates to CASSQLLTWEADTQYF. V is TRBV6-1 and J is TRBJ2-3; TRBD2 might be the D (6 bases). This CDR3 comprises 16 residues. Germline values: CDR1 MNHNS, CDR2 SASEGT. Trimming took 5 bases from V and 4 from J, leaving 19 bases between them.